This T cell receptor beta chain was identified in a study of blood T cell repertoires in COVID-19 (dated by TCRdb to the early 2020s). About the investigation overall: Samples from collaborators originated in the United States, Italy and Spain and spanned both the acute and convalescent phases of COVID-19. A de-identified subject ID, COVID-19 status, age in years and sex were almost always included in the sample metadata. The repertoires were released in a freely available public database meant as a resource for research on the immune response to SARS-CoV-2. The samples were drawn from two sources: the first 160 participants of the ongoing ImmuneRACE study, and 1,000 to 1,500 subjects contributed by 6 global collaborators. Where available, HLA class I and class II types were taken from metadata supplied by the sample provider and were not determined by assay-based typing. The dataset comprised deeply sampled blood TCRbeta repertoires from subjects exposed to, actively infected with, or recovered from COVID-19. The material from the prospective study consisted of cDNA or gDNA derived from T cells, B-cell-depleted T cells, or PBMCs.

CDR1 and CDR2 were assigned from the germline V gene as ENHRY and SYGVKD. Inclusive of the bounding cysteine and phenylalanine, the CDR3 is 15 residues long. The entry retains the CDR3 DNA only, 45 bases that are in frame from base 1. The V end loses 0 bases and the J end loses 4 bases, and a stretch of 10 bases separates them. Summary of the overall study and its limitations: The amount of clinical and demographic metadata varied by source and participant and was provided uncurated.

Regarding this clone: Its antigen target is currently unknown. Base qualities are missing; no much larger clone stands one base away.

The immunoSEQ Assay, a bias-controlled multiplex PCR, was used to amplify TCRbeta CDR3 regions from genomic DNA. The study's processing was this. The number of nucleated cells in each sample was estimated from the amplification of reference gene primers within the assay. Sequence reads were collapsed and filtered to measure the absolute abundance of every unique TCRbeta CDR3 rearrangement. Productive Simpson clonality was computed per sample as the square root of Simpson's diversity index over productive rearrangements. TCRdb's version of the immuneACCESS table is confined to in-frame rearrangements and falls short of the full clone set. An unresolved V gene accounts for under half of the shortfall where checked; the remainder is of unknown origin. Clone size and V and J calls were adopted from that table, with D and trimming inferred from the DNA. The sample contains some 230,000 clones, 80% to 90% of them found a single time. In total, the top ten clones hold 2.2% of the sample.

Samples from volunteer blood donors who had recovered from COVID-19 were contributed by a second Seattle source. Whole blood was collected in K2EDTA tubes by collaborating institutions according to the institutions' own protocols. For TCRbeta analysis, collaborators shipped samples as frozen whole blood, isolated PBMCs, or DNA extracted from either of those sample types. This TCR came from a young man who had recovered from COVID-19. The chain is made from TRBV10-3 and TRBJ1-3; the D segment could be TRBD1, given 5 matching bases. Sequences were obtained from peripheral blood. The nucleotide sequence reads TGTGCCATCAGTGAGTCGCAGGGCGCCGGAAACACCATATATTTT. Its protein product is CAISESQGAGNTIYF.